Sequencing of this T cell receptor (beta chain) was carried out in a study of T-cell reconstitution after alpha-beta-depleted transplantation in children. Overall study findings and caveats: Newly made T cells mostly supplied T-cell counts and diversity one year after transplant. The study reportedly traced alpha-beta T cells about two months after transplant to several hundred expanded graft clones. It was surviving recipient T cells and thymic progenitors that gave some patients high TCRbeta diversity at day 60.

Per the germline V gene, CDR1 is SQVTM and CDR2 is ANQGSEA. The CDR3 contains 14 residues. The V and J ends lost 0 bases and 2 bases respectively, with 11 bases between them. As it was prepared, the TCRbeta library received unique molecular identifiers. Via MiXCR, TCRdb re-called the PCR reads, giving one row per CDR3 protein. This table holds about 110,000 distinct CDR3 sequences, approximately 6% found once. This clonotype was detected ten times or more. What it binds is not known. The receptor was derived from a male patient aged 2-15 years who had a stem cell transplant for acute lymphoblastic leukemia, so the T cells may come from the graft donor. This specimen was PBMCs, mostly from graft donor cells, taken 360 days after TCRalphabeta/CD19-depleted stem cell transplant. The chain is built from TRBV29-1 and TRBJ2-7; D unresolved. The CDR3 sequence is CSVEDLLYPYEQYF. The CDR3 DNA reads TGCAGCGTTGAAGATCTGCTCTATCCCTACGAGCAGTACTTC.